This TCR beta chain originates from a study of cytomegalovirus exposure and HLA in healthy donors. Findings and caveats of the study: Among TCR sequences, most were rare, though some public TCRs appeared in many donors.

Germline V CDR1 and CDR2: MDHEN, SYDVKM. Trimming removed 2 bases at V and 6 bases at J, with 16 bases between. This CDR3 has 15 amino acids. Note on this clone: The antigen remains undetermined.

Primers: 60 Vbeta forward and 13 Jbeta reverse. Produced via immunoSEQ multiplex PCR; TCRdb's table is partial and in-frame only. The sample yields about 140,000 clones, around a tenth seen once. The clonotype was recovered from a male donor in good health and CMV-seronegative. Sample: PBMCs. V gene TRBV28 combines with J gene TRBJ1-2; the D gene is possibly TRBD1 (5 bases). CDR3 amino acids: CASSLVGLGGNGYTF. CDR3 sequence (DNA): TGTGCCAGCAGTTTAGTGGGACTCGGGGGGAATGGCTACACCTTC.